These 28 T cell receptor beta chains were all obtained from the same sample, sequenced in a study of cytomegalovirus exposure and HLA in healthy donors. A multiplex PCR was run with 60 Vbeta primers and 13 Jbeta primers. TCRdb keeps only in-frame clones here, not all; method: immunoSEQ multiplex PCR. The sample consists of around 150,000 clones, roughly 77% of them appearing once. The sequenced sample consisted of PBMCs. These receptors all come from a young man in good health and CMV-seropositive.

The V gene is TRBV2, the J gene TRBJ1-2, with 9 bases lining up with TRBD1. The CDR3 sequence is 14 residues long. V dropped 6 bases and J dropped 1; count of bases not matched to a gene: 3. CDR1 and CDR2 (germline): SNHLY, FYNNEI. CDR3 DNA sequence: TGTGCCAGCAGGGGACAGGGCTTTAACTATGGCTACACCTTC. This encodes CASRGQGFNYGYTF.

The table lists this clone with a few counts. The chain links TRBV28 to TRBJ1-1; D gene unclear. CDR3 length: 14 amino acids. The ends were cut back, 7 bases at V and 1 base at J, with 13 bases in the middle. Germline-derived CDR1 and CDR2 are MDHEN and SYDVKM. The CDR3 protein is CASTLGVGNTEAFF. The CDR3 DNA follows: TGTGCCAGCACCCTCGGGGTCGGGAACACTGAAGCTTTCTTT.

This sequence joins TRBV15 and TRBJ2-1; a weak D match, TRBD1 (5 bases). Germline V lookup: CDR1 LNHNV, CDR2 YYDKDF (reference sequence). CDR3 length: 14 residues. V was clipped by 5 bases and J by 10 bases, with 18 bases between them. CDR3 protein: CATSLLAPRQEQFF. CDR3 in DNA: TGTGCCACCAGCCTATTAGCACCTCGACAGGAGCAGTTCTTC.

The gene calls are TRBV5-1 and TRBJ2-1; 8 bases map to TRBD2. The V gene's germline CDR1 is SGHRS and CDR2 YFSETQ. V gave up 3 bases and J gave up 9 bases; unmatched junction bases: 11. CDR3 length: 15 amino acids. The CDR3 sequence is CASSSGLGMDGEQFF. In nucleotides, the CDR3 is TGCGCCAGCAGCTCGGGACTAGGGATGGATGGTGAGCAGTTCTTC.

The J gene is TRBJ1-4, the V gene TRBV5-5; D might be TRBD1 (6 bases). Germline V gene lookup returns CDR1 SGHKS and CDR2 YYEKEE (reference sequence). This CDR3 comprises 16 residues. Trimming removed 0 bases from V and 4 bases from J, with 13 bases in between. The CDR3 DNA is TGTGCCAGCAGCTTGGAGGGGGGGTTCGATAATGAAAAACTGTTTTTT. It is translated as CASSLEGGFDNEKLFF.

This chain connects TRBV28 to TRBJ1-5; 8 nucleotides align to TRBD1. J lost 6 bases, V lost 6 bases, and 16 bases had no gene match. Germline loops: CDR1 MDHEN, CDR2 SYDVKM. There are 17 residues in the CDR3. The CDR3, as DNA: TGTGCCAGCAGCCGCAGGGGGCGAGCAGGACGGAGTCAGCCCCAGCATTTT. Translating it yields CASSRRGRAGRSQPQHF.

The chain is built from TRBV7-3 and TRBJ2-1; the D gene is possibly TRBD1 (6 bases). Trimming pared 1 base from V and 10 bases from J, leaving 8 bases between. From germline, CDR1 is SGHTA and CDR2 FQGTGA. The CDR3 runs 12 residues. The CDR3 region is CASSLRGGEQFF. DNA for the CDR3: TGTGCCAGCAGCTTAAGAGGGGGAGAGCAGTTCTTC. Full variable domain (outside the CDR3, taken from reference TRBV7-3 and TRBJ2-1): GAGVSQTPSNKVTEKGKYVELRCDPISGHTALYWYRQSLGQGPEFLIYFQGTGAADDSGLPNDRFFAVRPEGSVSTLKIQRTERGDSAVYLCASSLRGGEQFFGPGTRLTVL.

The chain couples TRBV6-5 to TRBJ1-2; TRBD1 matches at 9 bases. The CDR3 totals 14 residues. The V segment lost 2 bases and the J segment 2 bases; nucleotides outside the gene matches: 0. Germline-derived CDR1 and CDR2 are MNHEY and SVGAGI. The CDR3 bases are TGTGCCAGCAGTTACGGACAGGGGAACTATGGCTACACCTTC. This encodes CASSYGQGNYGYTF.

This clone was seen a handful of times. V usage is TRBV19 and J usage is TRBJ2-1, with TRBD1 as a possible D gene (6 bases). In germline, CDR1 is LNHDA, CDR2 SQIVND (reference sequence). The CDR3 consists of 13 residues. Trimming took 5 bases from V and 4 from J, leaving 9 bases between them. The CDR3 here is CASSAQGYNEQFF. CDR3 nucleotides: TGTGCCAGTAGTGCGCAGGGGTACAATGAGCAGTTCTTC.

The genes are TRBV4-2 and TRBJ2-1; D might be TRBD1 (6 bases). CDR3 size: 17 residues. Trimming removed 3 bases at V and 1 base at J, with 16 bases between. Germline V gene sequence: CDR1 LGHNA, CDR2 YNFKEQ. CDR3: CASSHPEEGGSYNEQFF. The CDR3 region has the DNA TGTGCCAGCAGCCACCCGGAGGAAGGGGGTTCCTACAATGAGCAGTTCTTC.

The rearrangement uses TRBV19 and TRBJ2-3, with 11 bases fitting TRBD2. Germline V gives CDR1 LNHDA, CDR2 SQIVND (reference sequence). J lost 3 bases, V lost 7 bases, and 15 bases had no gene match. This CDR3 is 18 amino acids long. CDR3 in DNA: TGTGCCAGTACCCTCGGAGGAACTAGCGGGAGAGGGACAGATACGCAGTATTTT. As protein: CASTLGGTSGRGTDTQYF. The full variable domain, with the rest looked up from reference TRBV19 and TRBJ2-3, is DGGITQSPKYLFRKEGQNVTLSCEQNLNHDAMYWYRQDPGQGLRLIYYSQIVNDFQKGDIAEGYSVSREKKESFPLTVTSAQKNPTAFYLCASTLGGTSGRGTDTQYFGPGTRLTVL.

This chain joins TRBV28 and TRBJ2-3; a possible D gene is TRBD2 (6 bases). Trimming removed 7 bases at V and 1 base at J, with 9 bases between. CDR3 length: 13 amino acids. From germline, CDR1 is MDHEN and CDR2 SYDVKM. The CDR3 coding sequence is TGTGCCAGCAAAAGGAGGGGCACAGATACGCAGTATTTT. Its protein product is CASKRRGTDTQYF.

The chain recombines TRBV5-1 with TRBJ2-3; 8 nucleotides match TRBD1. The CDR3 sequence is 16 residues long. The germline gives CDR1 SGHRS, CDR2 YFSETQ. V lost 4 bases to trimming and J lost 0 bases; unmatched junction nucleotides: 7. In DNA, the CDR3 is TGCGCCAGCAGCATTGGGACAGGTGATAGCACAGATACGCAGTATTTT. Protein product: CASSIGTGDSTDTQYF.

The rearrangement joins TRBV20-1 to TRBJ2-5; no clear D gene. Germline V gene data show CDR1 as DFQATT and CDR2 as SNEGSKA (reference sequence). The CDR3 is 10 amino acids. This chain's CDR3 is CVGEAETQYF. The CDR3 bases are TGCGTAGGAGAAGCAGAGACCCAGTACTTC.

In this sample, this clone turned up once. CDR3 amino acids: CATLPGTGVVYEQYV. CDR3 nucleotide sequence: TGTGCCACTCTCCCCGGGACAGGGGTTGTCTACGAGCAGTACGTC. This chain uses TRBV19 with TRBJ2-7, with 10 positions matching TRBD1. The CDR3 runs 15 residues. Germline V lookup: CDR1 LNHDA, CDR2 SQIVND (reference sequence). Trimming at V came to 10 bases and at J to 3 bases, leaving 12 bases not matched to a gene.

Details on this clone: Other DNA sequences of this sample code for an identical CDR3. The CDR3, as DNA: TGTGCCAGCAGCCAGGACTCCACTGAAGCTTTCTTT. It codes for CASSQDSTEAFF. This chain joins TRBV14 and TRBJ1-1; D is unclear. Germline V lookup: CDR1 SGHDN, CDR2 FVKESK. CDR3 length: 12 amino acids. V was pared by 3 bases and J by 4 bases, with 6 bases between.

This clone was observed a few times. The chain links TRBV5-6 to TRBJ2-6; D is possibly TRBD1 (5 bases). CDR3 length: 16 amino acids. The V gene lost 7 bases and the J gene lost 1 base, with 15 bases spanning the gap. The germline V gene has CDR1 SGHDT and CDR2 YYEEEE. CDR3 coding DNA: TGTGCCAGCGGCTCCTGGGGCAGGTCTGGGGCCAACGTCCTGACTTTC. It codes for CASGSWGRSGANVLTF.

The chain has TRBV5-1 and TRBJ2-1; 8 positions agree with TRBD1. The CDR3 contains 15 residues. Germline V gives CDR1 SGHRS, CDR2 YFSETQ. The junction had 10 bases not matched to a gene; V was cut back by 4 bases and J by 7 bases. Written as DNA, the CDR3 is TGCGCCAGCAGCGATCAGGGGGCGATTGGGAATGAGCAGTTCTTC. Its translation: CASSDQGAIGNEQFF.

The chain uses TRBV4-1 and TRBJ2-5; D gene uncertain. The germline V gene encodes CDR1 MGHRA and CDR2 YSYEKL. Trimming removed 2 bases at V and 2 bases at J, with 9 bases between. CDR3 length: 14 residues. The CDR3: CASSQLGLQETQYF. CDR3 nucleotide sequence: TGCGCCAGCAGCCAACTAGGTTTACAAGAGACCCAGTACTTC.

The J gene is TRBJ2-3, the V gene TRBV13; 9 bases match TRBD2. With 5 bases clipped from V and 2 bases from J, the junction kept 8 bases outside the gene matches. Germline assignment: CDR1 PRHDT and CDR2 FYEKMQ (reference sequence). The CDR3 loop spans 16 amino acids. The CDR3 region is CASSGPSGENTDTQYF. The CDR3, as DNA: TGTGCCAGCAGCGGACCTAGCGGGGAGAACACAGATACGCAGTATTTT.

The rearrangement links TRBV25-1 to TRBJ2-1; 9 bases line up with TRBD1. The trim removed 2 bases at V and 5 bases at J, leaving 7 bases unmatched. The V gene's germline CDR1 is MGHDK and CDR2 SYGVNS. The CDR3 covers 16 residues. The CDR3 sequence: CASSEETGGGNNEQFF. CDR3 sequence (DNA): TGTGCCAGCAGTGAAGAGACAGGGGGAGGAAACAATGAGCAGTTCTTC.

The chain couples TRBV5-4 to TRBJ1-3; a possible D gene is TRBD1 (5 bases). This CDR3 is 14 amino acids long. CDR1 and CDR2 from the germline V gene are SGHNT and YYREEE (reference sequence). Trimming shortened V by 2 bases and J by 3 bases, and 9 bases separated the two germline ends. The chain's CDR3 is CASSFKTGGNTIYF. DNA of the CDR3: TGTGCCAGCAGCTTTAAAACAGGTGGAAACACCATATATTTT.

The chain carries TRBV10-3 and TRBJ1-3; D is unresolved. Trimming cost V 0 bases and J 4 bases, with 7 bases left between them. The CDR3 runs 14 residues. Looked up from germline, CDR1 is ENHRY and CDR2 is SYGVKD. The CDR3 spells CAISESGSGNTIYF. The CDR3, as DNA: TGTGCCATCAGTGAGTCGGGCAGCGGAAACACCATATATTTT.

V gene TRBV30 combines with J gene TRBJ2-2; a possible D gene is TRBD2 (5 bases). The V and J ends lost 5 bases and 0 bases respectively, with 10 bases between them. The germline CDR1 and CDR2 sequences are GTSNPN and SVGIG (reference sequence). The CDR3 spans 14 residues. CDR3 in amino acids: CAWDGIPNTGELFF. The CDR3 bases are TGTGCCTGGGACGGGATCCCGAACACCGGGGAGCTGTTTTTT.

V and J are TRBV7-8 and TRBJ2-4, with D possibly TRBD1 on 6 matching bases. Trimming pared 1 base from V and 5 bases from J, leaving 9 bases between. Germline loops: CDR1 SGHVS, CDR2 FQNEAQ. The CDR3 is 14 residues long. The CDR3 spells CASSLDQGQNIQYF. The CDR3 nucleotides read TGTGCCAGCAGCTTAGACCAGGGGCAAAACATTCAGTACTTC.

This chain joins TRBV5-4 and TRBJ2-1; D might be TRBD2 (6 bases). V gave up 0 bases and J gave up 7 bases, with 17 bases separating them. Germline V CDR1 and CDR2: SGHNT, YYREEE (reference sequence). The CDR3 runs to 16 residues. CDR3 in DNA: TGTGCCAGCAGCTTGGAGGGCTATAGCGGAACAAATGAGCAGTTCTTC. It translates to CASSLEGYSGTNEQFF.

V usage is TRBV11-3 and J usage is TRBJ2-1; TRBD2 is a possible D gene (7 bases). The V gene lost 5 bases and the J gene lost 14 bases, with 16 bases spanning the gap. The CDR3 has 12 residues. CDR1 and CDR2 from the germline V gene are SGHNT and YENEEA. CDR3 in DNA: TGTGCCAGCAGCATAGGGGGGGACCTTGAGTTCTTC. This gives the protein CASSIGGDLEFF.

The chain has TRBV2 and TRBJ1-3; 8 positions agree with TRBD1. This CDR3 comprises 14 residues. Germline V gene data show CDR1 as SNHLY and CDR2 as FYNNEI. The trim removed 5 bases at V and 0 bases at J, leaving 0 bases unmatched. The CDR3 reads CASSTGGSGNTIYF. In DNA form, the CDR3 reads TGTGCCAGCAGTACAGGGGGCTCTGGAAACACCATATATTTT.